This passage covers 14 T cell receptor beta chains from one sample sequenced in a study of T-cell reconstitution after alpha-beta-depleted transplantation in children. Unique molecular identifiers were incorporated during preparation of the TCRbeta library. TCRdb recomputed calls from the PCR reads with MiXCR, one row per CDR3 protein. The sample comprises fewer than 1 million distinct CDR3 sequences, roughly 15% of which are singletons, and approximately 5% rests with the top ten. The sequenced sample was PBMCs, mostly from graft donor cells, obtained 360 days after TCRalphabeta/CD19-depleted stem cell transplant. Receptor source: a male patient under 18 who had a stem cell transplant for acute lymphoblastic leukemia, so the T cells may come from the graft donor.

The V and J genes are TRBV5-1 and TRBJ1-1; no clear D. Germline V gene lookup returns CDR1 SGHRS and CDR2 YFSETQ. Trimming pared 4 bases from V and 0 bases from J, leaving 22 bases between. This CDR3 spans 18 amino acids. The CDR3 protein is CASSPNFVSPLMNTEAFF. The CDR3 bases are TGCGCCAGCAGCCCGAATTTCGTGTCCCCCTTGATGAACACTGAAGCTTTCTTT.

The chain links TRBV14 to TRBJ2-7, with no clear D. V was clipped by 4 bases and J by 3 bases, with 7 bases between them. This CDR3 spans 12 amino acids. Per the germline V gene, CDR1 is SGHDN and CDR2 is FVKESK. This CDR3 is CASSRSNYEQYF. The CDR3 coding sequence is TGTGCCAGCAGCCGGTCTAACTACGAGCAGTACTTC.

At least ten counts were recorded for this clonotype. V gene TRBV7-9 combines with J gene TRBJ2-3; no reliable D call. The CDR3 extends over 13 amino acids. Deletions cut 4 bases from V and 3 bases from J, with 8 bases between. CDR1 and CDR2 (germline): SEHNR, FQNEAQ (reference sequence). CDR3 nucleotides: TGTGCCAGCAGCTCATCCACAACAGATACGCAGTATTTT. This encodes CASSSSTTDTQYF.

This clonotype was observed a handful of times. The V and J genes are TRBV29-1 and TRBJ2-2; D is uncertain. Looked up from germline, CDR1 is SQVTM and CDR2 is ANQGSEA. This CDR3 has 11 residues. V dropped 7 bases and J dropped 4 bases, with 7 bases sitting between them. In nucleotides, the CDR3 is TGCAGCGGTGTGGGCACCGGGGAGCTGTTTTTT. It encodes CSGVGTGELFF.

The chain links TRBV13 to TRBJ1-3; no clear D. CDR1 is PRHDT, CDR2 FYEKMQ, per germline (reference sequence). There are 18 residues in the CDR3. Trimming left V 3 bases short and J 4 bases short, with 22 bases between. The chain's CDR3 is CASSFGVRLEEAGNTIYF. As DNA, the CDR3 is TGTGCCAGCAGCTTCGGGGTGCGGTTGGAGGAGGCCGGAAACACCATATATTTT.

Only a few counts were recorded for this clonotype. The chain has TRBV4-1 and TRBJ2-7; TRBD2 is a possible D gene (5 bases). V was trimmed by 6 bases and J by 2 bases, leaving 17 bases between them. Germline values: CDR1 MGHRA, CDR2 YSYEKL. CDR3 length: 15 residues. This CDR3 is CASRGGLRPPYEQYF. DNA of the CDR3: TGCGCCAGCAGAGGAGGTCTTCGGCCCCCCTACGAGCAGTACTTC.

The V gene is TRBV10-3, the J gene TRBJ2-3, with D tentatively TRBD1 or TRBD2 (5 bases each). V was cut by 8 bases and J by 6 bases, with 12 bases left in between. The CDR3 covers 12 residues. Germline values: CDR1 ENHRY, CDR2 SYGVKD. CDR3 coding DNA: TGTGCCATCGGGGACCTTGGGGATACGCAGTATTTT. Its protein is CAIGDLGDTQYF.

This clonotype showed up many times. At one end, the junction sequence differs from germline, possibly due to a read error. V gene TRBV5-1 combines with J gene TRBJ2-5; a possible D gene is TRBD2 (6 bases). Germline CDR1 and CDR2: SGHRS and YFSETQ. The CDR3 extends over 14 amino acids. For the CDR3, the DNA is TGTGCCAGCAGCTTGGCCGCGGGGCAAGAGACCCAGTACTTC. Its translation is CASSLAAGQETQYF.

The sample holds a few counts of this clonotype. The V gene is TRBV11-1, the J gene TRBJ2-1; D perhaps matches TRBD2 (6 bases). The CDR3 has 18 residues. The V end lost 5 bases, the J end lost 2 bases, and 22 bases lay between the germline ends. Germline V CDR1 and CDR2: SGHAT, FQDESV (reference sequence). The CDR3 DNA reads TGTGCCAGCAGCGACACCCTCTTACTAGCCATCCCCTACAATGAGCAGTTCTTC. Its translation: CASSDTLLLAIPYNEQFF.

This clonotype was found a few times. The chain is built from TRBV5-1 and TRBJ2-7; 8 bases agree with TRBD2. The germline gives CDR1 SGHRS, CDR2 YFSETQ. J was trimmed by 3 bases and V by 0 bases; bases with no gene match: 2. This CDR3 comprises 14 residues. The CDR3 DNA reads as TGCGCCAGCAGCTTGGAGCGGGAGTTCTACGAGCAGTACTTC. Protein product: CASSLEREFYEQYF.

The sample holds a few counts of this clonotype. This chain connects TRBV5-1 to TRBJ2-7, with 11 positions matching TRBD2. Germline-derived CDR1 and CDR2 are SGHRS and YFSETQ. The CDR3 totals 16 residues. V lost 6 bases to trimming and J lost 4 bases; unmatched junction nucleotides: 12. The DNA of the CDR3 is TGCGCCAGCACCCCATCGACGACTAGCGGGAAATACGAGCAGTACTTC. Translation: CASTPSTTSGKYEQYF.

A few counts support this clonotype. The genes are TRBV4-1 and TRBJ2-4; 8 bases match TRBD2. V lost 0 bases to trimming and J lost 0 bases; unmatched junction nucleotides: 13. This CDR3 is 20 amino acids long. Germline lookup yields CDR1 MGHRA and CDR2 YSYEKL. The CDR3 spells CASSQDWVSGIILAKNIQYF. The CDR3 coding sequence is TGCGCCAGCAGCCAAGATTGGGTTAGCGGGATTATTCTAGCCAAAAACATTCAGTACTTC.

The chain recombines TRBV27 with TRBJ2-3; no clear D gene. This CDR3 contains 12 residues. Germline values: CDR1 MNHEY, CDR2 SMNVEV (reference sequence). V was shortened by 3 bases and J by 6 bases, with 7 bases between the two germline ends. In DNA form, the CDR3 reads TGTGCCAGCAGTTTCCCCCTGGATACGCAGTATTTT. This codes for CASSFPLDTQYF.

This clonotype was picked up many times. V and J are TRBV4-2 and TRBJ2-7, with TRBD1 as a possible D gene (6 bases). This CDR3 has 13 amino acids. Trimming left V 4 bases short and J 3 bases short, with 10 bases between. Per germline, CDR1 LGHNA and CDR2 YNFKEQ. The CDR3 loop is CASSPGQHYEQYF. CDR3 coding DNA: TGTGCCAGCAGCCCGGGACAACACTACGAGCAGTACTTC.